This entry features one T cell receptor (beta chain) sequence. Its antigen remains unknown. TCRdb reanalyzed the 5' RACE reads, giving one entry per CDR3 protein sequence and no DNA. In all, the sample yields about 150,000 distinct CDR3 sequences. This CDR3 region has 14 residues. Looked up from germline, CDR1 is SQVTM and CDR2 is ANQGSEA. Per donor, approximately 2.5 ml of blood was collected and frozen. Whole blood that had not undergone T cell sorting provided the isolated total RNA. The data originate from a study of monozygotic twins with inflammatory bowel disease. Study observations and caveats: Individual T cell subtypes were not distinguishable.

The clonotype was recovered from a human donor with ulcerative colitis or Crohn's disease, or a healthy co-twin of an affected twin (not recorded which). The specimen sequenced was blood. This chain connects TRBV29-1 to TRBJ2-7. CDR3: CSVEGGTGGYEQYF.